Following are 11 T cell receptor beta chains from one sample sequenced in a study of CXCR3-negative and CXCR3-positive naive CD8 T cells. Study findings and constraints: Greater hydrophobicity was found in TRB CDR3s of CXCR3-positive naive cells than of CXCR3-negative naive cells.

Their antigen targets remain unknown. TRB cDNA libraries were made by UMI-labeled 5' RACE. TCRdb reprocessed the 5' RACE reads; each CDR3 protein has one entry and no DNA is given. In all, the sample yields 85,000 to 90,000 distinct CDR3 sequences. The specimen was naive CXCR3+ CD8+ T cells from blood. Subset denoted: CD45RO-CCR7+CD27+CD95- naive CD8+ T cells expressing CXCR3 (TNR3+). The receptors were sampled from a human donor in good health. Some clones in this sample may be carry-over from other donors' samples.

The rearrangement uses TRBV19 and TRBJ1-5; TCRdb selects TRBD1, and the lack of DNA leaves this call unchecked. Germline V CDR1 and CDR2: LNHDA, SQIVND (reference sequence). This CDR3 region has 15 residues. The CDR3 sequence is CASTAGTRSNQPQHF.

The V call is TRBV29-1, the J call TRBJ2-7; the D call of TRBD1 rests on TCRdb alone, since no DNA is present to check it. Germline assignment: CDR1 SQVTM and CDR2 ANQGSEA. CDR3 size: 15 residues. CDR3 amino acids: CSVEDSGTLGYEQYF.

V and J are TRBV6-2 or TRBV6-3 and TRBJ2-7; the TRBD1 assignment by TCRdb is unverifiable without DNA. This CDR3 contains 14 residues. Germline values: CDR1 MNHEY, CDR2 SVGEGT. The CDR3 sequence: CASSDPGRIYEQYF.

This sequence joins TRBV6-2 or TRBV6-3 and TRBJ2-1. The CDR3 length is 12 residues. Looked up from germline, CDR1 is MNHEY and CDR2 is SVGEGT. CDR3 protein: CASSYFGNEQFF.

The chain links TRBV27 to TRBJ2-7; TCRdb outputs TRBD1, but without DNA this stays unchecked. The CDR3 is made up of 13 amino acids. Germline CDR1 is MNHEY and CDR2 is SMNVEV (reference sequence). The CDR3 region is CASSVRVTYEQYF.

This chain links TRBV30 with TRBJ2-1; the D gene TCRdb calls, TRBD2, cannot be checked with no DNA. The germline CDR1 and CDR2 sequences are GTSNPN and SVGIG (reference sequence). The CDR3 runs to 15 residues. The CDR3 reads CAWRWGTSLGNEQFF.

V is TRBV28 and J is TRBJ2-7; the D gene TCRdb calls, TRBD2, cannot be checked with no DNA. Looked up from germline, CDR1 is MDHEN and CDR2 is SYDVKM. The CDR3 extends over 15 amino acids. The CDR3 sequence is CASRTGRGPAYEQYF.

The chain joins TRBV7-3 to TRBJ2-5; without DNA, the TCRdb call of TRBD2 cannot be checked. The CDR3 is 15 residues long. Germline assignment: CDR1 SGHTA and CDR2 FQGTGA. The CDR3 sequence is CASRRASGAQETQYF.

The rearrangement joins TRBV28 to TRBJ1-4; TCRdb reports TRBD1, a call that lacks DNA to check it against. CDR3 length: 15 amino acids. Germline loops: CDR1 MDHEN, CDR2 SYDVKM. The CDR3 is CASRRGSYTNEKLFF.

The rearrangement joins TRBV6-5 to TRBJ2-7; the D call of TRBD1 rests on TCRdb alone, since no DNA is present to check it. The germline V gene encodes CDR1 MNHEY and CDR2 SVGAGI. There are 13 residues in the CDR3. Here the CDR3 reads CASRLQGTYEQYF.

The chain has TRBV3-1 and TRBJ1-1. Germline CDR1 LGHDT, CDR2 YNNKEL (reference sequence). The CDR3 totals 17 residues. The CDR3 region is CASSQVGGFGGNTEAFF.